These T cell receptor beta chains were read from a single sample in a study of response to subunit inactivated influenza vaccine. From the RT-PCR reads, TCRdb called clonotypes with MiXCR, one entry per CDR3 protein. This repertoire shows hundreds of thousands of distinct CDR3 sequences, about 11% found once; its top ten account for approximately 9.9%. These data were likewise used in another study, on T cells expressing NK-cell markers.

This material consisted of PBMCs from blood, taken on the day of vaccination. The receptors derive from a man aged 45-60 years who received an inactivated influenza vaccine. Each CDR3 is given with its conserved first and last residue. A D gene is named only where the DNA matches it firmly. Expanded clones get a size class; other rows say once, few or many, or leave the size out.

V gene	D gene	clone size	J gene	CDR3 protein	CDR3 DNA
TRBV4-2	TRBD1	many	TRBJ2-7	CASSHSGTGVDEQYF	TGTGCCAGCAGCCATTCCGGGACAGGGGTAGACGAGCAGTACTTC
TRBV19	-	-	TRBJ2-4	CASSTGTSTNIQYF	TGTGCCAGTAGTACCGGGACTTCTACAAACATTCAGTACTTC
TRBV12-3/TRBV12-4	TRBD1	-	TRBJ2-5	CASRFGQAGKTQYF	TGTGCCAGCAGGTTCGGACAGGCTGGGAAGACCCAGTACTTC
TRBV12-3/TRBV12-4	-	-	TRBJ2-7	CASTFGPGETYEQYF	TGTGCCAGCACTTTCGGCCCGGGAGAGACCTACGAGCAGTACTTC
TRBV7-9	-	few	TRBJ1-1	CASRVHQGGTEAFF	TGTGCCAGCAGGGTTCACCAGGGTGGCACTGAAGCTTTCTTT
TRBV13	TRBD2	few	TRBJ2-7	CASSFRRTSGRATYEQYF	TGTGCCAGCAGCTTTAGACGGACTAGCGGGAGGGCCACATACGAGCAGTACTTC
TRBV5-1	-	many	TRBJ2-2	CASSLNLQRTYTGELFF	TGCGCCAGCAGCCTAAACCTACAAAGGACGTACACCGGGGAGCTGTTTTTT
TRBV12-3/TRBV12-4	-	few	TRBJ2-1	CASLATAPYNEQFF	TGTGCCAGCTTGGCCACGGCCCCCTACAATGAGCAGTTCTTC
TRBV14	TRBD1	-	TRBJ2-7	CASSQATGGSKQYF	TGTGCCAGCAGCCAAGCGACAGGGGGCTCTAAGCAGTACTTC
TRBV12-3/TRBV12-4	-	few	TRBJ2-2	CASSFTQGNTGELFF	TGTGCCAGCAGTTTTACCCAGGGGAACACCGGGGAGCTGTTTTTT
TRBV5-1	TRBD2	-	TRBJ2-1	CASSLSAGGHTVQEYNEQFF	TGCGCCAGCAGCTTGTCAGCGGGGGGTCATACGGTACAGGAGTACAATGAGCAGTTCTTC
TRBV29-1	-	few	TRBJ2-1	CSAEGSRRYNEQFF	TGCAGCGCGGAAGGGAGCCGGAGGTACAATGAGCAGTTCTTC
TRBV5-1	TRBD1	-	TRBJ2-2	CASSSTGAVDTGELFF	TGCGCCAGCAGCTCGACAGGGGCGGTCGACACCGGGGAGCTGTTTTTT
TRBV6-5	-	-	TRBJ2-7	CASRKTANEQYF	TGTGCCAGCAGGAAGACAGCCAACGAGCAGTACTTC
TRBV5-1	-	many	TRBJ2-2	CASSVLGQDTGELFF	TGCGCCAGCAGCGTTCTGGGACAAGATACCGGGGAGCTGTTTTTT
TRBV20-1	-	-	TRBJ2-7	CSPWVPQIYEQYF	TGCTCTCCTTGGGTCCCCCAAATCTACGAGCAGTACTTC
TRBV5-1	TRBD1	once	TRBJ2-1	CASSLLDRGSRVNEQFF	TGCGCCAGCAGCTTACTAGACAGGGGGAGCCGGGTCAATGAGCAGTTCTTC
TRBV7-2	TRBD1	-	TRBJ2-2	CASSLVQGAVGELFF	TGTGCCAGCAGCTTAGTCCAGGGGGCTGTCGGGGAGCTGTTTTTT
TRBV12-3/TRBV12-4	TRBD1	few	TRBJ1-3	CASSRDRGQGNTIYF	TGTGCCAGCAGTCGTGACAGGGGGCAAGGAAACACCATATATTTT
TRBV10-1	TRBD2	few	TRBJ2-4	CASRTSGPPAKNIQYF	TGCGCCAGCAGGACTAGCGGACCCCCTGCCAAAAACATTCAGTACTTC
TRBV7-2	TRBD1	-	TRBJ1-4	CASSWQGAGEKLFF	TGTGCCAGCAGCTGGCAGGGGGCGGGTGAAAAACTGTTTTTT
TRBV7-9	TRBD2	once	TRBJ2-1	CASSRWTSGTFNEQFF	TGTGCCAGCAGCCGATGGACTAGCGGAACATTCAATGAGCAGTTCTTC